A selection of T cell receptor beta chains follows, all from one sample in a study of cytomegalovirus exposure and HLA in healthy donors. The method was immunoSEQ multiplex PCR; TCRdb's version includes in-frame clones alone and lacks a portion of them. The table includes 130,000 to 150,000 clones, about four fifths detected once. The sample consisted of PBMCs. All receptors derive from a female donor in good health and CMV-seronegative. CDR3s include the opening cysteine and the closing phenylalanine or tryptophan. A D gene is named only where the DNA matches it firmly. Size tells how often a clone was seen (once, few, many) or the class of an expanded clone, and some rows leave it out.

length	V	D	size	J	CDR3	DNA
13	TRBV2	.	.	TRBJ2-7	CASKGDGTYEQYF	TGTGCCAGCAAGGGGGACGGAACCTACGAGCAGTACTTC
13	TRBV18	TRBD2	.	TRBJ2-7	CASSPSGRARRYF	TGTGCCAGCTCACCTAGCGGGAGGGCCCGGCGGTACTTC
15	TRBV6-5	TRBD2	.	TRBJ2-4	CASRRTALAGGLKYF	TGTGCCAGCCGCAGAACGGCCTTAGCGGGAGGGTTAAAGTACTTC
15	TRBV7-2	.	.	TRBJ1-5	CASSLSSVSGQPQHF	TGTGCCAGCAGCTTGAGTTCCGTTTCAGGTCAGCCCCAGCATTTT
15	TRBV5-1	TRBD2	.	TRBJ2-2	CASSFSGIPTGELFF	TGCGCCAGCAGCTTCAGCGGGATCCCCACCGGGGAGCTGTTTTTT
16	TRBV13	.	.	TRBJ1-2	CASSLGPGHLNYGYTF	TGTGCCAGCAGCTTAGGTCCGGGACACTTAAACTATGGCTACACCTTC
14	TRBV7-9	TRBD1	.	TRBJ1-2	CSSSYQGTDYRYTF	TGTTCCAGCAGCTATCAAGGGACAGATTATCGCTACACCTTC
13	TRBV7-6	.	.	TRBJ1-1	CASSLSVNTEAFF	TGTGCCAGCAGCTTATCGGTGAACACTGAAGCTTTCTTT
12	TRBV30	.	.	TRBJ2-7	CAWSPRVSEQYF	TGTGCCTGGAGTCCCCGTGTCAGCGAGCAGTACTTC
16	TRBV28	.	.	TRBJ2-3	CASSLLLGLSTDTQYF	TGTGCCAGCAGTTTACTACTAGGGTTAAGCACAGATACGCAGTATTTT
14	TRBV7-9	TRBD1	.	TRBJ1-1	CASSSLDRGLEAFF	TGTGCCAGCAGCTCCTTAGACAGGGGTCTTGAAGCTTTCTTT
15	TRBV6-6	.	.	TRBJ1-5	CASSYSRDSYQPQHF	TGTGCCAGCAGTTACTCGCGAGACAGTTATCAGCCCCAGCATTTT
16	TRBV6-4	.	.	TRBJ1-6	CASRRTASSYNSPLHF	TGTGCCAGCAGAAGGACAGCCAGCTCCTATAATTCACCCCTCCACTTT
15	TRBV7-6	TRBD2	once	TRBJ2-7	CASSSTGGKVYEQYF	TGTGCCAGCAGCTCCACGGGGGGTAAGGTGTACGAGCAGTACTTC
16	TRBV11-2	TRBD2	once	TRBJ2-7	CASSPELAGGIYEQYF	TGTGCCAGCAGCCCGGAGCTAGCGGGAGGGATTTACGAGCAGTACTTC
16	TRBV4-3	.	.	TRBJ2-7	CASSQVASVVGNEQYF	TGCGCCAGCAGCCAAGTGGCTAGCGTGGTAGGCAACGAGCAGTACTTC
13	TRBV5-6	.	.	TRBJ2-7	CASSLGPIYEQYF	TGTGCCAGCAGCTTGGGGCCAATATACGAGCAGTACTTC
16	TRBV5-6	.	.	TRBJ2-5	CASSLEAGGYQETQYF	TGTGCCAGCAGCTTGGAGGCAGGGGGGTACCAAGAGACCCAGTACTTC
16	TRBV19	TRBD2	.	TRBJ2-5	CASSPGTSGRQETQYF	TGTGCCAGTAGCCCCGGGACTAGCGGCCGCCAAGAGACCCAGTACTTC
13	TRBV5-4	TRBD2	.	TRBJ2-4	CASSPGRGNIQYF	TGTGCCAGCAGCCCCGGGAGGGGGAACATTCAGTACTTC
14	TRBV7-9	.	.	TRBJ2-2	CASSSNTGTGELFF	TGTGCCAGCAGCTCCAACACAGGGACCGGGGAGCTGTTTTTT
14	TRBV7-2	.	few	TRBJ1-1	CASSLSPRVTEAFF	TGTGCCAGCAGCTTATCCCCCAGGGTCACTGAAGCTTTCTTT
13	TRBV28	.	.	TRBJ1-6	CASSFGGNSPLHF	TGTGCCAGCAGTTTTGGGGGGAACTCACCCCTCCACTTT
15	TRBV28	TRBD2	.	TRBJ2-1	CASRRGLAGYNEQFF	TGTGCCAGCAGGCGGGGACTAGCGGGTTACAATGAGCAGTTCTTC
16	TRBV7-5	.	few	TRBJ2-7	CARSLAFPSGTYEQYF	TGTGCCAGAAGCTTAGCATTTCCTAGCGGGACTTACGAGCAGTACTTC
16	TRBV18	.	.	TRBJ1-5	CASSFSSTNSNQPQHF	TGTGCCAGCTCATTCAGTTCAACGAATAGCAATCAGCCCCAGCATTTT
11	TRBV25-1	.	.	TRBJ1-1	CASSAGGVAFF	TGTGCCAGCAGTGCGGGGGGGGTTGCTTTCTTT
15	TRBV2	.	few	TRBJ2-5	CASSVPLQRQETQYF	TGTGCCAGCAGTGTTCCCCTTCAGCGGCAAGAGACCCAGTACTTC
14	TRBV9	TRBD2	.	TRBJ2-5	CASSVSHSLAAQYF	TGTGCCAGCAGCGTAAGCCACAGCCTAGCGGCACAGTACTTC
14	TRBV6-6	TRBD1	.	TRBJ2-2	CASRPGQAPGELFF	TGTGCCAGCAGGCCGGGACAGGCCCCCGGGGAGCTGTTTTTT
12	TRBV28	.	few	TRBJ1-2	CASSGPNYGYTF	TGTGCCAGCAGTGGCCCGAACTATGGCTACACCTTC
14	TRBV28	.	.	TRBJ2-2	CASGRGTNTGELFF	TGTGCCAGCGGCAGGGGAACGAACACCGGGGAGCTGTTTTTT
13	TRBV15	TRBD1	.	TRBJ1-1	CATSGTANTEAFF	TGTGCCACCAGCGGGACAGCTAACACTGAAGCTTTCTTT
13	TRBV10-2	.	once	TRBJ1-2	CASSDPGEYGYTF	TGCGCCAGCAGTGATCCAGGGGAGTATGGCTACACCTTC
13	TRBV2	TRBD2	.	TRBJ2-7	CASMGGVSYEQYF	TGTGCCAGCATGGGGGGGGTCTCCTACGAGCAGTACTTC
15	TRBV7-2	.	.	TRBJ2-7	CASSQGGLPSYEQYF	TGTGCCAGCAGCCAGGGGGGCCTGCCCTCCTACGAGCAGTACTTC
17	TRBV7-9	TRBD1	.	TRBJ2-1	CSSSPPFRDRGYNEQFF	TGTTCCAGCAGCCCCCCTTTCCGGGACAGGGGCTACAATGAGCAGTTCTTC
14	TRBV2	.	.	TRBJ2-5	CASSRSGDQETQYF	TGTGCCAGCAGCAGAAGCGGTGATCAAGAGACCCAGTACTTC
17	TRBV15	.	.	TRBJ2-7	CATSSATKKGGIYEQYF	TGTGCCACCAGCAGCGCAACGAAGAAGGGGGGGATCTACGAGCAGTACTTC
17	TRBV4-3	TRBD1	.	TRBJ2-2	CASSQAHGTANTGELFF	TGCGCCAGCAGCCAAGCCCACGGGACAGCGAACACCGGGGAGCTGTTTTTT